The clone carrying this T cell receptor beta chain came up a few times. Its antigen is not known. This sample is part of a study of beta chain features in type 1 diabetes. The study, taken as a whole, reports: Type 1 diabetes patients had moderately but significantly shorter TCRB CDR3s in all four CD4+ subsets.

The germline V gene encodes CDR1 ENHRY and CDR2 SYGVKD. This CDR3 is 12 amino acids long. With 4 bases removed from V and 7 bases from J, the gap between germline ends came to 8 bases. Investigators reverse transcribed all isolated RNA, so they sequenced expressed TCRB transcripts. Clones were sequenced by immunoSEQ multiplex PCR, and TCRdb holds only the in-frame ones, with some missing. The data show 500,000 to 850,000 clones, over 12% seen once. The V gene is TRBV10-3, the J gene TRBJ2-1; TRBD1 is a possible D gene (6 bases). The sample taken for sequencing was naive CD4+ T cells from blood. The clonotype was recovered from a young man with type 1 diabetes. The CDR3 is CAISATGNEQFF. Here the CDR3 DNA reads TGTGCCATCAGTGCTACAGGGAATGAGCAGTTCTTC.